These 4 T cell receptor beta chains share one sample of origin, sequenced in a study of T cell repertoires in cytomegalovirus infection. Their antigens remain unidentified. TCRdb redid the calling of the reads with MiXCR, one entry per CDR3 protein. This sample carries about 570,000 distinct CDR3 sequences, almost 40% of them seen once, and the ten largest clones take around 48%. The source material was cultured PBMCs, sampled from culture after CMV antigen stimulation. Source of these receptors: a human donor in good health (CMV status not recorded). Some clones in this sample may be carry-over from other donors' samples.

This clonotype was seen a few times. CDR3 amino acids: CASGSPGGGGIDTQYF. CDR3 bases: TGTGCCAGCGGATCTCCTGGGGGAGGGGGTATCGATACGCAGTATTTT. The rearrangement joins TRBV7-6 to TRBJ2-3; a weak D match, TRBD2 (7 bases). V was pared by 8 bases and J by 6 bases, with 24 bases between. This CDR3 has 16 residues. The germline V gene encodes CDR1 SGHVS and CDR2 FNYEAQ.

This clonotype was counted many times. The J gene is TRBJ2-6, the V gene TRBV7-2; no firm D call. With 4 bases removed from V and 0 bases from J, the gap between germline ends came to 4 bases. Per germline, CDR1 SGHTA and CDR2 FQGNSA. The CDR3 spans 14 residues. CDR3 sequence reads: CASSSRSGANVLTF. In DNA form, the CDR3 reads TGTGCCAGCAGCTCCCGCTCTGGGGCCAACGTCCTGACTTTC.

The chain joins TRBV14 to TRBJ2-7, with TRBD1 matching over 8 bases. This CDR3 region has 15 residues. CDR1 is SGHDN and CDR2 is FVKESK in the germline V gene. Trimming took 2 bases from V and 1 from J; bases not matched to a gene: 4. The CDR3: CASSQLRQGSYEQYF. CDR3 in DNA: TGTGCCAGCAGCCAACTTAGACAGGGGTCCTACGAGCAGTACTTC.

This clonotype has more than one count but fewer than ten. V and J are TRBV4-3 and TRBJ2-1, with TRBD1 identical over 8 bases. Germline CDR1 reads LGHNA; CDR2 reads YSLEER. The CDR3 covers 15 residues. V shed 4 bases, J shed 3 bases, and the junction held 5 bases outside the gene matches. Written as DNA, the CDR3 is TGCGCCAGCAGCCGGGACAGGTCGGTCTACAATGAGCAGTTCTTC. Protein sequence: CASSRDRSVYNEQFF.